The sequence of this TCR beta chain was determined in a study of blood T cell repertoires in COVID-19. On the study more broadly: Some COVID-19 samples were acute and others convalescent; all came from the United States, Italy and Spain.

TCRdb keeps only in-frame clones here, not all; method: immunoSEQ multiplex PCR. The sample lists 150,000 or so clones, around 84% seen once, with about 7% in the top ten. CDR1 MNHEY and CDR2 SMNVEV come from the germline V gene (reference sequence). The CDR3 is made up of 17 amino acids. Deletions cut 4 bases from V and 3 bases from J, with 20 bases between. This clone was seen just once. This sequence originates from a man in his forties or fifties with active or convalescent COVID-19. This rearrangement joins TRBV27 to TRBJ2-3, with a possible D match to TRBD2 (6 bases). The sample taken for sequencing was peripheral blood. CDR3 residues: CASSSGYGWDLTDTQYF. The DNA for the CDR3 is TGTGCCAGCAGTTCGGGTTACGGTTGGGACTTGACAGATACGCAGTATTTT.